The next 30 T cell receptor beta chains were all read from a single sample in a study of blood T cell repertoires in COVID-19. Only in-frame clones appear in the TCRdb table, and some are missing; sequencing was by immunoSEQ multiplex PCR. The sample contains 130,000 to 150,000 clones, 60% to 80% of which appear only once. Specimen: peripheral blood. The receptor source for this set is a man aged 45-60 years with active or convalescent COVID-19.

The table lists this clone with a few counts. This rearrangement joins TRBV5-6 to TRBJ1-3; no clear D. V was cut by 4 bases and J by 4 bases, with 18 bases left in between. CDR1 is SGHDT and CDR2 is YYEEEE in the germline V gene. The CDR3 extends over 16 amino acids. CDR3 amino acids: CASSPSPGAWGNTIYF. CDR3 nucleotides: TGTGCCAGCAGCCCGTCTCCCGGAGCCTGGGGAAACACCATATATTTT.

J is TRBJ2-5 and V is TRBV15, with D hard to call. Germline V gene sequence: CDR1 LNHNV, CDR2 YYDKDF (reference sequence). The CDR3 spans 15 residues. Trimming shortened V by 0 bases and J by 4 bases, and 12 bases separated the two germline ends. CDR3 in amino acids: CATSRDTPPRETQYF. The CDR3 DNA sequence: TGTGCCACCAGCAGAGATACACCTCCCCGAGAGACCCAGTACTTC.

The rearrangement joins TRBV3-1 (or the pseudogene TRBV3-2) to TRBJ2-7, with 14 bases identical to TRBD2. The germline V gene has CDR1 LGHDT and CDR2 YNNKEL (reference sequence). This CDR3 region has 16 residues. J was trimmed by 5 bases and V by 1 base; bases with no gene match: 4. CDR3: CASSQVRTSGRNEQYF. The CDR3 DNA follows: TGTGCCAGCAGCCAAGTCCGGACTAGCGGGAGGAACGAGCAGTACTTC.

The chain carries TRBV29-1 and TRBJ1-5; 11 bases match TRBD1. With V trimmed by 6 bases and J by 6 bases, 4 bases remained unmatched. The CDR3 has 13 amino acids. Germline CDR1 SQVTM, CDR2 ANQGSEA. The CDR3 here is CSVGTGGGQPQHF. CDR3 in DNA: TGCAGCGTGGGGACAGGGGGAGGTCAGCCCCAGCATTTT.

This clone was picked up a small number of times. The CDR3 region has the DNA TGTGCCAGCAGCCTCAGGACAGGGGCGGGCGGGGAGCTGTTTTTT. The encoded protein is CASSLRTGAGGELFF. The rearrangement links TRBV7-9 to TRBJ2-2; TRBD1 matches at 9 bases. CDR1 and CDR2 from the germline V gene are SEHNR and FQNEAQ (reference sequence). CDR3 length: 15 amino acids. After removal of 5 bases from V and 7 bases from J, the junction contained 8 bases not matched to a gene.

The chain is built from TRBV6-6 and TRBJ2-1; TRBD2 aligns across 10 bases. The germline V gene encodes CDR1 MNHNY and CDR2 SVGAGI (reference sequence). V gave up 8 bases and J gave up 6 bases; unmatched junction bases: 13. CDR3 length equals 16 residues. DNA of the CDR3: TGTGCCAGCGGGACGAGTAAGCGGGAGGGAATCAATGAGCAGTTCTTC. Residues: CASGTSKREGINEQFF.

The chain joins TRBV29-1 to TRBJ2-7; TRBD2 matches at 7 bases. The CDR3 covers 14 residues. The V segment lost 4 bases and the J segment 6 bases; nucleotides outside the gene matches: 12. The germline V gene has CDR1 SQVTM and CDR2 ANQGSEA. DNA of the CDR3: TGCAGCGTTGCCCCGGTGGCGGGAGCTAGCGAGCAGTACTTC. Translated, it gives CSVAPVAGASEQYF.

The V and J genes are TRBV28 and TRBJ2-1; TRBD2 might be the D (5 bases). The ends were cut back, 7 bases at V and 8 bases at J, with 12 bases in the middle. The CDR3 runs to 12 residues. Germline assignment: CDR1 MDHEN and CDR2 SYDVKM. Written as DNA, the CDR3 is TGTGCCAGCACGGACTTCATCGATGAGCAGTTCTTC. It specifies CASTDFIDEQFF.

This sequence joins TRBV3-1 (or the pseudogene TRBV3-2) and TRBJ2-4; 7 bases are a match to TRBD1. The CDR3 sequence is 15 residues long. Germline trimming cut 1 base from V and 5 bases from J; bases unmatched to any gene: 5. CDR1 and CDR2 from the germline V gene are LGHDT and YNNKEL (reference sequence). The CDR3 coding sequence is TGTGCCAGCAGCCAAGGAGGGGGCAGTCAAAACATTCAGTACTTC. Its protein is CASSQGGGSQNIQYF.

The chain has TRBV7-3 and TRBJ1-1; 7 bases fit TRBD1. Germline V lookup: CDR1 SGHTA, CDR2 FQGTGA. The V and J ends lost 5 bases and 0 bases, in that order; junction bases with no gene match: 6. CDR3 length: 15 amino acids. This CDR3 reads CASSPPGTVNTEAFF. In DNA form, the CDR3 reads TGTGCCAGCAGCCCCCCCGGGACAGTGAACACTGAAGCTTTCTTT.

The rearrangement uses TRBV2 and TRBJ1-3; the D gene is possibly TRBD1 (6 bases). The CDR3 consists of 14 residues. Trimming stripped 6 bases from V and 4 bases from J, with 13 bases between. Germline assignment: CDR1 SNHLY and CDR2 FYNNEI. The CDR3 DNA is TGTGCCAGCAGCCCGCTTAGGGGGGGAAACACCATATATTTT. This gives the protein CASSPLRGGNTIYF.

The chain employs TRBV7-9 and TRBJ1-1; 8 positions agree with TRBD1. The CDR3 has 15 amino acids. From germline, CDR1 is SEHNR and CDR2 FQNEAQ (reference sequence). The trim removed 5 bases at V and 4 bases at J, leaving 9 bases unmatched. CDR3 amino acids: CASSPLGQGGTEAFF. The CDR3 nucleotides read TGTGCCAGCAGCCCCCTTGGACAGGGAGGCACTGAAGCTTTCTTT.

The V gene is TRBV3-1 (or the pseudogene TRBV3-2), the J gene TRBJ1-6, with 7 positions matching TRBD1. With 1 base clipped from V and 10 bases from J, the junction kept 4 bases outside the gene matches. From germline, CDR1 is LGHDT and CDR2 YNNKEL (reference sequence). This CDR3 is 14 amino acids long. The CDR3 DNA reads as TGTGCCAGCAGCCAAGGACAGGGTGCGTCACCCCTCCACTTT. Residues: CASSQGQGASPLHF.

The genes are TRBV4-1 and TRBJ1-1; D remains ambiguous. Trimming took 3 bases from V and 1 from J, leaving 9 bases between them. CDR3 length: 14 residues. In germline, CDR1 is MGHRA, CDR2 YSYEKL. CDR3 in amino acids: CASSQRSENTEAFF. CDR3 coding DNA: TGCGCCAGCAGCCAGCGCAGCGAGAACACTGAAGCTTTCTTT.

The chain is built from TRBV27 and TRBJ1-2, with 9 bases fitting TRBD1. Germline V gives CDR1 MNHEY, CDR2 SMNVEV (reference sequence). The length of the CDR3 is 17 residues. The V segment lost 0 bases and the J segment 2 bases; nucleotides outside the gene matches: 7. CDR3 sequence (DNA): TGTGCCAGCAGTTTATCCCCCCCTGGGACAGGGAACTATGGCTACACCTTC. Its protein is CASSLSPPGTGNYGYTF.

The chain recombines TRBV29-1 with TRBJ2-7; 11 bases fit TRBD2. With 8 bases clipped from V and 3 bases from J, the junction kept 18 bases outside the gene matches. From germline, CDR1 is SQVTM and CDR2 ANQGSEA. This CDR3 spans 17 amino acids. The CDR3 loop reads CSSLLSPTSGSGYEQYF. CDR3 nucleotide sequence: TGCAGCTCCTTACTTTCCCCTACTAGCGGGAGTGGCTACGAGCAGTACTTC.

This clone has a handful of counts. The chain recombines TRBV4-1 with TRBJ2-7; the match to TRBD1 covers 9 bases. The CDR3 runs to 16 residues. Germline lookup yields CDR1 MGHRA and CDR2 YSYEKL. V lost 2 bases to trimming and J lost 4 bases; unmatched junction nucleotides: 9. The chain's CDR3 is CASSQTPGTGSYEQYF. The CDR3 nucleotides are TGCGCCAGCAGCCAAACCCCCGGGACAGGGTCTTACGAGCAGTACTTC.

The genes are TRBV19 and TRBJ2-7; a weak D match, TRBD2 (5 bases). Between the trimmed V and J ends, which lost 6 bases and 1 base, there was a span of 16 bases. Germline loops: CDR1 LNHDA, CDR2 SQIVND (reference sequence). The length of the CDR3 is 15 residues. The DNA for the CDR3 is TGTGCCAGTAGAGGAGAGGGCAGGCCTTCCTACGAGCAGTACTTC. Amino acids: CASRGEGRPSYEQYF.

J is TRBJ2-3 and V is TRBV6-1; a weak D match, TRBD2 (5 bases). Looked up from germline, CDR1 is MNHNS and CDR2 is SASEGT. Between the trimmed V and J ends, which lost 2 bases and 2 bases, there was a span of 14 bases. This CDR3 region has 16 residues. The CDR3 spells CASSELAPSATDTQYF. The CDR3 DNA follows: TGTGCCAGCAGTGAACTAGCTCCGTCCGCCACAGATACGCAGTATTTT.

This clone was detected only a few times. The rearrangement joins TRBV27 to TRBJ1-3, with D possibly matching TRBD1 (5 bases). This CDR3 has 15 amino acids. Trimming pared 5 bases from V and 0 bases from J, leaving 11 bases between. Germline V gene lookup returns CDR1 MNHEY and CDR2 SMNVEV (reference sequence). CDR3 nucleotides: TGTGCCAGCAGTATACAGGTTCGCTCTGGAAACACCATATATTTT. Its protein product is CASSIQVRSGNTIYF.

V usage is TRBV14 and J usage is TRBJ1-6, with D possibly TRBD1 on 6 matching bases. Trimming cost V 0 bases and J 10 bases, with 10 bases left between them. The CDR3 extends over 14 amino acids. Germline-derived CDR1 and CDR2 are SGHDN and FVKESK. CDR3 residues: CASSQDRGTSPLHF. In nucleotides, the CDR3 is TGTGCCAGCAGCCAAGACAGGGGCACATCACCCCTCCACTTT. Full variable domain (rest looked up from reference TRBV14 and TRBJ1-6): EAGVTQFPSHSVIEKGQTVTLRCDPISGHDNLYWYRRVMGKEIKFLLHFVKESKQDESGMPNNRFLAERTGGTYSTLKVQPAELEDSGVYFCASSQDRGTSPLHFGNGTRLTVT.

The rearrangement links TRBV11-2 to TRBJ2-1; 14 bases match TRBD2. The CDR3 consists of 17 residues. The ends lost 4 bases at V and 9 bases at J; junction bases unmatched: 11. Germline V CDR1 and CDR2: SGHAT, FQNNGV. The CDR3: CASSSHGLAGGRSEQFF. As DNA, the CDR3 is TGTGCCAGCAGCTCCCACGGACTAGCGGGAGGTAGGAGTGAGCAGTTCTTC.

V gene TRBV4-1 combines with J gene TRBJ1-5; D not resolved. Germline CDR1 reads MGHRA; CDR2 reads YSYEKL. V lost 0 bases to trimming and J lost 7 bases, with 19 bases between them. CDR3 length: 17 amino acids. DNA of the CDR3: TGCGCCAGCAGCCAAGATCCGGCAGGAGGACTGGGCCAGCCCCAGCATTTT. It codes for CASSQDPAGGLGQPQHF.

The chain links TRBV3-1 (or the pseudogene TRBV3-2) to TRBJ1-1; 8 bases are a match to TRBD1. This CDR3 spans 15 amino acids. In germline, CDR1 is LGHDT, CDR2 YNNKEL (reference sequence). With 4 bases clipped from V and 2 bases from J, the junction kept 6 bases outside the gene matches. The CDR3 loop is CASSLRTGINTEAFF. The CDR3 region has the DNA TGTGCCAGCAGCCTTCGGACAGGGATCAACACTGAAGCTTTCTTT.

This chain links TRBV7-9 with TRBJ2-2; perhaps TRBD1 as D (6 bases). The V gene lost 11 bases and the J gene lost 6 bases, with 13 bases spanning the gap. The CDR3 consists of 12 residues. The germline gives CDR1 SEHNR, CDR2 FQNEAQ (reference sequence). CDR3 loop: CAGGQGPGELFF. Written as DNA, the CDR3 is TGTGCCGGTGGGCAGGGGCCCGGGGAGCTGTTTTTT.

This chain uses TRBV25-1 with TRBJ1-5; a weak D match, TRBD1 (5 bases). This CDR3 has 15 residues. V lost 5 bases to trimming and J lost 5 bases, with 16 bases between them. Germline-derived CDR1 and CDR2 are MGHDK and SYGVNS. The CDR3 nucleotides are TGTGCCAGCAGTCTCACAGGCCGGGAGGATCAGCCCCAGCATTTT. It codes for CASSLTGREDQPQHF. Full variable domain (missing parts from reference TRBV25-1 and TRBJ1-5): EADIYQTPRYLVIGTGKKITLECSQTMGHDKMYWYQQDPGMELHLIHYSYGVNSTEKGDLSSESTVSRIRTEHFPLTLESARPSHTSQYLCASSLTGREDQPQHFGDGTRLSIL.

The chain recombines TRBV2 with TRBJ1-5, with 7 bases aligning to TRBD1. The J segment lost 0 bases and the V segment lost 4 bases, leaving 6 bases of the junction unmatched. CDR3 length: 16 residues. Germline values: CDR1 SNHLY, CDR2 FYNNEI. The CDR3 region is CASSGDRGNSNQPQHF. The CDR3 DNA sequence: TGTGCCAGCAGTGGGGACAGAGGAAATAGCAATCAGCCCCAGCATTTT.

CDR3 bases: TGTGCCAGCAGCAAAGCCGAGGAAAGGGAGATGCTCCGCGAGCAGTACTTC. Translated: CASSKAEEREMLREQYF. The rearrangement joins TRBV21-1 to TRBJ2-7; TRBD2 was called by the table and not checked on the DNA. TRBV21-1 is noted as a pseudogene. This CDR3 spans 17 amino acids.

V usage is TRBV11-3 and J usage is TRBJ2-5, with a tentative D call TRBD1 (6 bases). The germline V and J ends were trimmed by 3 bases and 5 bases, with 10 bases remaining between them. The germline V gene has CDR1 SGHNT and CDR2 YENEEA. CDR3 length: 13 amino acids. The CDR3 region has the DNA TGTGCCAGCAGCTTTACAGGGACCGAGACCCAGTACTTC. It is translated as CASSFTGTETQYF.

The V and J genes are TRBV28 and TRBJ2-3; D may be TRBD2 (5 bases). Germline V gene lookup returns CDR1 MDHEN and CDR2 SYDVKM. This CDR3 contains 16 residues. The V and J ends lost 8 bases and 3 bases respectively, with 21 bases between them. Written as DNA, the CDR3 is TGTGCCAGCGGAACTTGGGGTAGCGAGGTTACAGATACGCAGTATTTT. Translation gives CASGTWGSEVTDTQYF.